This TCR beta chain was profiled in a study of blood T cell repertoires in COVID-19. Per the original methods: Estimation of nucleated cell counts relied on the amplification of reference gene primers. The assay was immunoSEQ multiplex PCR, and TCRdb's table has in-frame clones only and misses some. D and trimming were read from the DNA, whereas the V and J calls and clone size are those reported in that table. The sample consists of roughly 280,000 clones, about 88% of them appearing once. This CDR3 region has 11 residues. The germline CDR1 and CDR2 sequences are MDHEN and SYDVKM. With 6 bases removed from V and 8 bases from J, the gap between germline ends came to 10 bases.

Sequencing was performed on peripheral blood. The V and J genes are TRBV28 and TRBJ1-1, with unresolved D. The receptor was isolated from a young woman with COVID-19, enrolled during active disease. CDR3 region: CASSEAGEAFF. CDR3 coding DNA: TGTGCCAGCAGCGAGGCGGGAGAAGCTTTCTTT. The complete variable domain, with remaining parts taken from reference TRBV28 and TRBJ1-1, reads DVKVTQSSRYLVKRTGEKVFLECVQDMDHENMFWYRQDPGLGLRLIYFSYDVKMKEKGDIPEGYSVSREKKERFSLILESASTNQTSMYLCASSEAGEAFFGQGTRLTVV.